This T cell receptor beta chain was observed in a study of cytomegalovirus exposure and HLA in healthy donors. Study-wide results and caveats: The sole available immune exposure information was CMV serostatus.

The CDR3 is made up of 13 amino acids. The V and J ends lost 2 bases and 3 bases respectively, with 10 bases between them. Germline CDR1 GTSNPN, CDR2 SVGIG (reference sequence). Healthy individuals who donated bone marrow served as the donors. Primers: 60 Vbeta forward and 13 Jbeta reverse. The table came from immunoSEQ multiplex PCR; TCRdb's copy has only in-frame clones and leaves some out. This repertoire shows tens of thousands of clones, around 70% found once; its top ten account for roughly 2.6%. Comments on this clone: Its matching antigen is unknown.

Sequenced: PBMCs. This clonotype originated in a man in his forties or fifties in good health and CMV-seronegative. The chain carries TRBV30 and TRBJ1-2; a possible D gene is TRBD1 (6 bases). CDR3: CAWSRGGYYGYTF. The CDR3 coding sequence is TGTGCCTGGAGTAGGGGGGGGTACTATGGCTACACCTTC.